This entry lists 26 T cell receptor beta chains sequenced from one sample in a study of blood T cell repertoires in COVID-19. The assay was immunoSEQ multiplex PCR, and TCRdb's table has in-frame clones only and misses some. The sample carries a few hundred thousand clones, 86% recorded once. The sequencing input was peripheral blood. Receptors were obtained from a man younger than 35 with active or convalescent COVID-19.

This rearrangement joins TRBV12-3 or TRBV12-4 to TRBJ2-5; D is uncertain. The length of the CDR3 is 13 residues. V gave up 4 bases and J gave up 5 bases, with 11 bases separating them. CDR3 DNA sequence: TGTGCCAGCAGTTACGGTTGGGCGGAGACCCAGTACTTC. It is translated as CASSYGWAETQYF.

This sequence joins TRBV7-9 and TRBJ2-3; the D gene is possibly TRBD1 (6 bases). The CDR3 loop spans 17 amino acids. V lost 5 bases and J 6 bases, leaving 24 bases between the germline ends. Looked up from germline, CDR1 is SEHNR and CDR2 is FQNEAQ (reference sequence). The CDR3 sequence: CASSPTRGSFSSDTQYF. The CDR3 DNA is TGTGCCAGCAGCCCCACTAGGGGGTCTTTTTCCTCGGATACGCAGTATTTT.

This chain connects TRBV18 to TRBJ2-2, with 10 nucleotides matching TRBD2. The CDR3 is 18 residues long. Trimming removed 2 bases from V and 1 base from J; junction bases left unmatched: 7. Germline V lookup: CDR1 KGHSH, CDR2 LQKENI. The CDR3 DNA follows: TGTGCCAGCTCACCAGTTTGGCTAGCGGGGGAGAACACCGGGGAGCTGTTTTTT. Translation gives CASSPVWLAGENTGELFF.

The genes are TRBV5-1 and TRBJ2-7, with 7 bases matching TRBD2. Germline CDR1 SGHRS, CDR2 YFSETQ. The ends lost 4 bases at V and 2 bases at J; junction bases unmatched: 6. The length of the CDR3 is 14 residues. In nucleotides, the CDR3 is TGCGCCAGCAGCCCGGACCGGGGGGCCTACGAGCAGTACTTC. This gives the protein CASSPDRGAYEQYF.

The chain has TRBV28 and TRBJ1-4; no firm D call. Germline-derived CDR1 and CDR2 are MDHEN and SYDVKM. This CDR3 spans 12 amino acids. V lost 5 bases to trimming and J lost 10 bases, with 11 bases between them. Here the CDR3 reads CASSVKAGKLFF. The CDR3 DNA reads TGTGCCAGCAGTGTGAAAGCCGGAAAACTGTTTTTT.

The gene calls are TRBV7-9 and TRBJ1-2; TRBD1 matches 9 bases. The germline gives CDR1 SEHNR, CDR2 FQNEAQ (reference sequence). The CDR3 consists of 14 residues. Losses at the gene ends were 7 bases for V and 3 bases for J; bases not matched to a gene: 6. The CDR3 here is CASTRTGVHYGYTF. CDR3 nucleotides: TGTGCCAGCACCCGGACAGGGGTTCACTATGGCTACACCTTC.

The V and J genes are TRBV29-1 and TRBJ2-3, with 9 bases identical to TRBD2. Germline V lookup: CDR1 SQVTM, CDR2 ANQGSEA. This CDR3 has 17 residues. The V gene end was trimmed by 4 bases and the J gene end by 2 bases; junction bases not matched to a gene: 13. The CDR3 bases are TGCAGCGTTGTGGTAGCGGGGGATACCAAGTACACAGATACGCAGTATTTT. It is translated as CSVVVAGDTKYTDTQYF.

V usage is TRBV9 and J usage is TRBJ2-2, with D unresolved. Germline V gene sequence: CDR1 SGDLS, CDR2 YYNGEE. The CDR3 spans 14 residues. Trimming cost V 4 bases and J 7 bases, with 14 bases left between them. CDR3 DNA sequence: TGTGCCAGCAGCCCAGCCGTGGCAGGCGGGGAGCTGTTTTTT. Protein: CASSPAVAGGELFF.

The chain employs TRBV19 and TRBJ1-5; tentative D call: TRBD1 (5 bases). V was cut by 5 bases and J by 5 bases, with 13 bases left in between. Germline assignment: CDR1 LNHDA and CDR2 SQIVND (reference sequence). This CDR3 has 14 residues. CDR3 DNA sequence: TGTGCCAGTAGTGCTAGGGGCAGGGATCAGCCCCAGCATTTT. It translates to CASSARGRDQPQHF.

The CDR3 spells CASSLRDSINEQFF. Written as DNA, the CDR3 is TGTGCCAGCAGCTTGCGGGACAGTATCAATGAGCAGTTCTTC. The chain is built from TRBV5-4 and TRBJ2-1; 7 nucleotides agree with TRBD1. Germline V gene lookup returns CDR1 SGHNT and CDR2 YYREEE (reference sequence). The J segment lost 6 bases and the V segment lost 1 base, leaving 4 bases of the junction unmatched. This CDR3 comprises 14 residues.

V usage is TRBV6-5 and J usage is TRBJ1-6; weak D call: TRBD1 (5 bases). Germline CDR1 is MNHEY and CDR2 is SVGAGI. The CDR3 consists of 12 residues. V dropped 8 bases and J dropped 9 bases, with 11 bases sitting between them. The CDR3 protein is CASGTGRSPLHF. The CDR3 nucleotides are TGTGCCAGCGGAACAGGACGTTCACCCCTCCACTTT.

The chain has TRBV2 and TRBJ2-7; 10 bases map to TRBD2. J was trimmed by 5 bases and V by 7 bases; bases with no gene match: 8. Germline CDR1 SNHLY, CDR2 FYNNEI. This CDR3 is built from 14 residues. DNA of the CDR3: TGTGCCAGCAAGTCAGCGGGAGGGATCCACGAGCAGTACTTC. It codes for CASKSAGGIHEQYF.

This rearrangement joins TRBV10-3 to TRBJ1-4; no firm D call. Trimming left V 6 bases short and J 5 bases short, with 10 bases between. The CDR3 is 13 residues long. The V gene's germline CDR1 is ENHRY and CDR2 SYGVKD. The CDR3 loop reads CAISREFNEKLFF. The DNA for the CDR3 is TGTGCCATCAGCCGGGAGTTCAATGAAAAACTGTTTTTT.

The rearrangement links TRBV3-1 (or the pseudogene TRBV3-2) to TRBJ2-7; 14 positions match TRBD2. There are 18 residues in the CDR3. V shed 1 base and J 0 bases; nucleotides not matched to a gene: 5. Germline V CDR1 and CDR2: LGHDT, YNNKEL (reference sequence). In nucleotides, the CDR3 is TGTGCCAGCAGCCAAGGGACTAGCGGGGGGTCCTACTCCTACGAGCAGTACTTC. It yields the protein CASSQGTSGGSYSYEQYF.

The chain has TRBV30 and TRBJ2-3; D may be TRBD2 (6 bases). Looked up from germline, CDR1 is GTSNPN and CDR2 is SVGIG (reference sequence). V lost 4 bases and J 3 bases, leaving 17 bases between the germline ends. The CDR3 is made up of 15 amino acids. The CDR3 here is CAWKEGILRTDTQYF. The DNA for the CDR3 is TGTGCCTGGAAGGAGGGGATATTAAGGACAGATACGCAGTATTTT.

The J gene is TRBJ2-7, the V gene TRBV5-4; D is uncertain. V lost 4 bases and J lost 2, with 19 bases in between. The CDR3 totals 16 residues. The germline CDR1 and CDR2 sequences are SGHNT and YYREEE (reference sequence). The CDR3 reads CASSDFEAGDPYEQYF. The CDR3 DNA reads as TGTGCCAGCAGCGATTTTGAGGCCGGTGATCCCTACGAGCAGTACTTC.

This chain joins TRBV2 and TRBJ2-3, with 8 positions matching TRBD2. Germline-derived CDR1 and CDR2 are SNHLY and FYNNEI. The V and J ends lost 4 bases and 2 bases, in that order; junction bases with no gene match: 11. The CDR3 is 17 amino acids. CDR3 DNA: TGTGCCAGCAGTGGCCATCCGGGGGGGGCTTTCACAGATACGCAGTATTTT. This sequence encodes CASSGHPGGAFTDTQYF.

CDR3 in amino acids: CASSLGMSGTEAFF. In DNA, the CDR3 is TGTGCCAGCAGCCTAGGAATGTCGGGCACTGAAGCTTTCTTT. The chain couples TRBV14 to TRBJ1-1; D remains unclear. V lost 4 bases to trimming and J lost 4 bases, with 13 bases between them. The germline V gene has CDR1 SGHDN and CDR2 FVKESK. This CDR3 is built from 14 residues.

Here the CDR3 reads CASSLPRMRGDGYTF. CDR3 sequence (DNA): TGTGCCAGCAGCTTACCCCGAATGAGAGGAGATGGCTACACCTTC. The gene calls are TRBV7-9 and TRBJ1-2, with unresolved D. Germline loops: CDR1 SEHNR, CDR2 FQNEAQ (reference sequence). The CDR3 covers 15 residues. V lost 2 bases and J 6 bases, leaving 16 bases between the germline ends.

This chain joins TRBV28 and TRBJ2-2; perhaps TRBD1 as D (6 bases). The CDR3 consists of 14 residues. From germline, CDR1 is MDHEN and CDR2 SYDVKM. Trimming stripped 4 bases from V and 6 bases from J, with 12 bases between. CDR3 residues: CASSYRVPSGELFF. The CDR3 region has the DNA TGTGCCAGCAGTTACAGGGTCCCGTCCGGGGAGCTGTTTTTT.

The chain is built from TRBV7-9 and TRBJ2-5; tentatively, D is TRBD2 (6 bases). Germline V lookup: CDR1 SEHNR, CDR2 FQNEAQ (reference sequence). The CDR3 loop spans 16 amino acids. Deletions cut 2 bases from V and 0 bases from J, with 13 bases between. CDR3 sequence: CASSLPPGGNQETQYF. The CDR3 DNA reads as TGTGCCAGCAGCTTACCACCGGGCGGGAACCAAGAGACCCAGTACTTC.

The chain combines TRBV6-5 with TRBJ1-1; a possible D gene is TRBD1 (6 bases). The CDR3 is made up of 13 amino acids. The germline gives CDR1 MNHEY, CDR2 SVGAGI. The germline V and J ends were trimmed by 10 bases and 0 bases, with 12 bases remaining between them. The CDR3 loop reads CATSRGMNTEAFF. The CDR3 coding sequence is TGTGCCACTTCCAGGGGAATGAACACTGAAGCTTTCTTT.

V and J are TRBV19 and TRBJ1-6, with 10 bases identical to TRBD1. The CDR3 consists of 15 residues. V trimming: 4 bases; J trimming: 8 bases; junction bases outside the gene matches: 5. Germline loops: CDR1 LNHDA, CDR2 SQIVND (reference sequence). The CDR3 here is CASSTTGTGDSPLHF. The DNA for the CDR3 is TGTGCCAGTAGTACCACCGGGACAGGGGATTCACCCCTCCACTTT.

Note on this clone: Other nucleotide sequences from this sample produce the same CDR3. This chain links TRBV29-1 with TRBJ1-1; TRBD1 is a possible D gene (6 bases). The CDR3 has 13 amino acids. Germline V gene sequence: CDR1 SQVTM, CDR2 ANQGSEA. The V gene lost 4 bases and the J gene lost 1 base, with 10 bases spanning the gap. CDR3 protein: CSVAQGTNTEAFF. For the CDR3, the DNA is TGCAGCGTTGCACAGGGTACGAACACTGAAGCTTTCTTT.

Here the CDR3 reads CASSSPSGRTDTQYF. The CDR3 nucleotides are TGTGCCAGCAGCTCCCCTAGCGGGAGGACAGATACGCAGTATTTT. The rearrangement joins TRBV7-2 to TRBJ2-3; TRBD2 aligns across 11 bases. CDR1 is SGHTA, CDR2 FQGNSA, per germline. The ends lost 4 bases at V and 3 bases at J; junction bases unmatched: 3. The CDR3 has 15 amino acids.

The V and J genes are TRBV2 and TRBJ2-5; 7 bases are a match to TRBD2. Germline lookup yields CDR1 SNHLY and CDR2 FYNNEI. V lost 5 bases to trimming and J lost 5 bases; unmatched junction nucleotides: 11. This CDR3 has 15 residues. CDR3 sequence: CASSTFAGVVETQYF. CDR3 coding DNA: TGTGCCAGCAGTACCTTCGCGGGAGTAGTGGAGACCCAGTACTTC.